This T cell receptor beta chain appears in the sequencing data of a study of regulatory T cells in long-lasting Graves disease. Time point noted: newly diagnosed GD, antithyroid drugs for less than 3 months. The TCR library was made from RNA extracted from PBMCs. To make TCR beta libraries, researchers used iRepertoire HTBI primers and Arm-PCR of CDR3 regions. MiXCR, applied by TCRdb to the multiplex PCR reads, yields one record per CDR3 protein. The table includes hundreds of thousands of distinct CDR3 sequences, 16% detected once. The table lists this clonotype with many counts. In addition, the sample was reused for a study of T cells in Graves' hyperthyroidism and ophthalmopathy.

The clonotype was recovered from a woman in her 30s with Graves disease. Sequencing was performed on peripheral blood mononuclear cells (PBMCs), taken at new diagnosis, from a patient treated with antithyroid drugs.

This CDR3 is CASKPGHFSPEAFF. Written as DNA, the CDR3 is TGTGCCAGCAAGCCGGGACACTTCTCCCCTGAAGCTTTCTTT. The chain links TRBV2 to TRBJ1-1; perhaps TRBD1 as D (6 bases). With 7 bases removed from V and 6 bases from J, the gap between germline ends came to 18 bases. Per germline, CDR1 SNHLY and CDR2 FYNNEI. The CDR3 runs to 14 residues.